The clone carrying this T cell receptor (beta chain) was recorded once. Its antigen is undetermined. An end of the junction does not agree with germline; a read error may underlie this. TCRdb's copy holds only in-frame clones and misses some; the assay was immunoSEQ multiplex PCR. The sample contains around 100,000 clones, approximately 94% of which appear only once. The record originates from a study of cytomegalovirus exposure and HLA in healthy donors. Study-wide results and limits: It was reported that the classifier diagnosed cytomegalovirus status with high specificity and sensitivity in both the original and validation cohorts. Rarity held for most TCR sequences, but there were some public TCRs that occurred in many donors. That first-cohort TCR clusters tended to co-occur in the 100 to 150 validation repertoires was found in a later analysis.

Germline V gives CDR1 LNHDA, CDR2 SQIVND (reference sequence). This CDR3 region has 16 residues. Source material: PBMCs. This receptor was taken from a woman younger than 30 in good health and CMV-seronegative. The chain uses TRBV19 and TRBJ2-5; 8 nucleotides align to TRBD1. This CDR3 reads CASSIERTGFGETQYF. The CDR3 DNA reads TGTGCCAGTAGCATAGAGAGGACAGGGTTCGGAGAGACCCAGTACTTC.